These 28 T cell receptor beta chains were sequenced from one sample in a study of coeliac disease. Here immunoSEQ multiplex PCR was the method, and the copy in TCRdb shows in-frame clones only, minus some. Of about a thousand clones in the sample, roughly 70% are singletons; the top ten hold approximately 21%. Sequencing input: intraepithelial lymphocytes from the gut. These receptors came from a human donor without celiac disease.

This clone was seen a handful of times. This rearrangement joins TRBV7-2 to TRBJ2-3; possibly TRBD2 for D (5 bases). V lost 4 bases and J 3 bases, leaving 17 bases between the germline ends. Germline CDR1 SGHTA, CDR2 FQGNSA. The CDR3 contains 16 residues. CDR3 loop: CASSSGRGSRTDTQYF. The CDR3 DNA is TGTGCCAGCAGCTCCGGCCGGGGTTCCCGGACAGATACGCAGTATTTT.

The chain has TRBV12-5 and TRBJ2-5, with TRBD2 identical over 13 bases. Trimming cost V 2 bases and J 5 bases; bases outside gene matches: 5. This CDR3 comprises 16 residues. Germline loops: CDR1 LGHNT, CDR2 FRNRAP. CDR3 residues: CASGLPLLAGGETQYF. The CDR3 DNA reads TGTGCTAGTGGTTTGCCCTTACTAGCGGGGGGGGAGACCCAGTACTTC.

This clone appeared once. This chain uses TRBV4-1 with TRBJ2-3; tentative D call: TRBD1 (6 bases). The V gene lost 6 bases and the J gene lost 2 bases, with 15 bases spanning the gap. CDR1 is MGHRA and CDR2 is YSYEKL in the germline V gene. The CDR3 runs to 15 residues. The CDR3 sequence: CASRVGQGNTDTQYF. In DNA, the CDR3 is TGCGCCAGCAGGGTGGGGCAGGGGAACACAGATACGCAGTATTTT.

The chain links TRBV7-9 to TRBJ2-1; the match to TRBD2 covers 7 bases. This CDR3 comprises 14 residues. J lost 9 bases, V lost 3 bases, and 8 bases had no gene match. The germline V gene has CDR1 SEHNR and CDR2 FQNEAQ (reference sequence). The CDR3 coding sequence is TGTGCCAGCAGCTTTCTACTCGGGGGGAGTGAGCAGTTCTTC. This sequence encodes CASSFLLGGSEQFF. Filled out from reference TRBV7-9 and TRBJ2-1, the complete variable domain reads DTGVSQNPRHKITKRGQNVTFRCDPISEHNRLYWYRQTLGQGPEFLTYFQNEAQLEKSRLLSDRFSAERPKGSFSTLEIQRTEQGDSAMYLCASSFLLGGSEQFFGPGTRLTVL.

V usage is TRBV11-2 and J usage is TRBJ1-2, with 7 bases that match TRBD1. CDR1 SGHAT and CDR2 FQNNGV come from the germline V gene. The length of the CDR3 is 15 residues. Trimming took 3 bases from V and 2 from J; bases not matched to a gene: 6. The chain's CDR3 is CASSFSLDRNYGYTF. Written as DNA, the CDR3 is TGTGCCAGCAGCTTTAGCCTGGACAGGAACTATGGCTACACCTTC.

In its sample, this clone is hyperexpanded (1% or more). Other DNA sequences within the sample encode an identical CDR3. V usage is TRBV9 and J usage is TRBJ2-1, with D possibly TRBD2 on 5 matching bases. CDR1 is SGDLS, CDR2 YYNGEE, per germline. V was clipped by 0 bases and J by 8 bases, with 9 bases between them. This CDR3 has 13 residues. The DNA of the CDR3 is TGTGCCAGCAGCGTAGCCTGGGGAGATGAGCAGTTCTTC. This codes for CASSVAWGDEQFF.

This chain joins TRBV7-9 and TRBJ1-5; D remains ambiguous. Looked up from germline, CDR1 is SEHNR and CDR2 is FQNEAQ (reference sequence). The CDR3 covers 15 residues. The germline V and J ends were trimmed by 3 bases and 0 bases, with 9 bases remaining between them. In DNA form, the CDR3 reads TGTGCCAGCAGCTTGGGAGGGTATAGCAATCAGCCCCAGCATTTT. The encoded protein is CASSLGGYSNQPQHF.

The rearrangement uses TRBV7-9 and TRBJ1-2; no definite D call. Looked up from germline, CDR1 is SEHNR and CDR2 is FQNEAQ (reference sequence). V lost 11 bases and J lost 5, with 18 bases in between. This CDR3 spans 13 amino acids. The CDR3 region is CAGSTGSGYGYTF. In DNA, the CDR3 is TGTGCCGGCTCGACTGGATCCGGGTATGGCTACACCTTC.

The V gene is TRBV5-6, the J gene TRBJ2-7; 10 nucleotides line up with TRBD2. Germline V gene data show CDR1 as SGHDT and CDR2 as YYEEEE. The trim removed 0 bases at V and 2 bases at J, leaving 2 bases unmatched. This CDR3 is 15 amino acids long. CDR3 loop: CASSLATSGAYEQYF. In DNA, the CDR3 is TGTGCCAGCAGCTTGGCAACTAGCGGGGCCTACGAGCAGTACTTC.

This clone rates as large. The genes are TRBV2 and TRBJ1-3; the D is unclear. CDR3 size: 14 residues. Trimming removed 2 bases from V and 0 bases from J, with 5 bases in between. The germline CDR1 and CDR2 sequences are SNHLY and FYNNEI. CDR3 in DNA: TGTGCCAGCAGTGAACTGGCCTCTGGAAACACCATATATTTT. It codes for CASSELASGNTIYF.

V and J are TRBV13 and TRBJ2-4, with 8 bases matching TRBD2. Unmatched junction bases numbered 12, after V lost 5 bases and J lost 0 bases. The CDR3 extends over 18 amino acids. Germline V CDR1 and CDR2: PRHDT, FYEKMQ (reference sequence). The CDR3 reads CASSPGGTPSLAKNIQYF. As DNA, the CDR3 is TGTGCCAGCAGCCCGGGGGGGACTCCCTCGTTAGCCAAAAACATTCAGTACTTC.

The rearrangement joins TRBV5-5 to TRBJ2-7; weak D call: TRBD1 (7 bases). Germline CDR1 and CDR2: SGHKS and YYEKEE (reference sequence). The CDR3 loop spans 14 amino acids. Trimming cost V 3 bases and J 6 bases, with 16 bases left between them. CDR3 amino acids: CASSWGDSNIEQYF. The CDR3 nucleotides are TGTGCCAGCAGCTGGGGGGACAGTAATATCGAGCAGTACTTC.

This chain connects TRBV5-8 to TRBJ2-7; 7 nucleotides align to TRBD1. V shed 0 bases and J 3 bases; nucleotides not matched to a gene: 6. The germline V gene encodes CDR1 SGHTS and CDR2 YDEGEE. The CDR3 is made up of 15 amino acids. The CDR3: CASSLGTGESYEQYF. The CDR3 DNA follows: TGTGCCAGCAGCTTGGGAACAGGGGAAAGCTACGAGCAGTACTTC. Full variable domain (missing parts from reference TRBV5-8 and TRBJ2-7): EAGVTQSPTHLIKTRGQQATLRCSPISGHTSVYWYQQALGLGLQFLLWYDEGEERNRGNFPPRFSGRQFPNYSSELNVNALELEDSALYLCASSLGTGESYEQYFGPGTRLTVT.

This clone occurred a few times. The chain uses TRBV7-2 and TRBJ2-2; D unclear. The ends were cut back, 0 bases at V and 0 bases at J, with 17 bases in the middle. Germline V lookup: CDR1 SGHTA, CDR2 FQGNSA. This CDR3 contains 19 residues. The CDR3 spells CASSLARPHGAANTGELFF. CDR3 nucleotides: TGTGCCAGCAGCTTAGCGCGGCCACACGGCGCCGCGAACACCGGGGAGCTGTTTTTT.

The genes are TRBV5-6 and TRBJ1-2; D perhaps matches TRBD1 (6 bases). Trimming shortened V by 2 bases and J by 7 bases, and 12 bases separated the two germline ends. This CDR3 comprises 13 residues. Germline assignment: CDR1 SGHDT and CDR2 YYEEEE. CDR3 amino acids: CASSFQGRSGYTF. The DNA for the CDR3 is TGTGCCAGCAGCTTCCAGGGGCGGAGTGGCTACACCTTC.

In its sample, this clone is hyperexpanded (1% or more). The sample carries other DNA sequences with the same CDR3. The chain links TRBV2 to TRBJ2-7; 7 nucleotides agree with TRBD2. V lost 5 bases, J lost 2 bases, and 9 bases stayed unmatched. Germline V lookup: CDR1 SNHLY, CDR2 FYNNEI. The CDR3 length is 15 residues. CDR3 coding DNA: TGTGCCAGCAGTACCGGGACTACTAGGACCTACGAGCAGTACTTC. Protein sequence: CASSTGTTRTYEQYF.

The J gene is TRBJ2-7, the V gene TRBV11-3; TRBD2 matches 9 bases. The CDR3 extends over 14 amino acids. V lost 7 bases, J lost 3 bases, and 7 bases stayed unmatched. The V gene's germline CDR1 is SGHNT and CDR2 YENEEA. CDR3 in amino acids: CASIGPSGNYEQYF. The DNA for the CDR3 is TGTGCCAGCATTGGCCCTAGCGGGAACTACGAGCAGTACTTC.

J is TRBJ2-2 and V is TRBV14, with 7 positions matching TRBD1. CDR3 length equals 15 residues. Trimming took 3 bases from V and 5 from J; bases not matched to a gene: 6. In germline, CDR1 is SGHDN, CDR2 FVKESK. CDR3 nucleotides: TGTGCCAGCAGCCAGGTTCAGGGGGTGACCGGGGAGCTGTTTTTT. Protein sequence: CASSQVQGVTGELFF.

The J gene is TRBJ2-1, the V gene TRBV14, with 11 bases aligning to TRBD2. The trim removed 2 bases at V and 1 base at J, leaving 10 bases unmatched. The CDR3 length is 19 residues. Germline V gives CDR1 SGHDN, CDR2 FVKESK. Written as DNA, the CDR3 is TGTGCCAGCAGCCAATTAGCACTAGCGGGAGCGGGATCCTACAATGAGCAGTTCTTC. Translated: CASSQLALAGAGSYNEQFF. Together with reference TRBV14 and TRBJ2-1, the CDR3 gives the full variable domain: EAGVTQFPSHSVIEKGQTVTLRCDPISGHDNLYWYRRVMGKEIKFLLHFVKESKQDESGMPNNRFLAERTGGTYSTLKVQPAELEDSGVYFCASSQLALAGAGSYNEQFFGPGTRLTVL.

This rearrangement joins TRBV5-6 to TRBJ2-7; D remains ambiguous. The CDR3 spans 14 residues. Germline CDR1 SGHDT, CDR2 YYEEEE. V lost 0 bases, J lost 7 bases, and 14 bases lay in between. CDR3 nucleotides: TGTGCCAGCAGCTTGGGACAAAGATCTTTTGAGCAGTACTTC. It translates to CASSLGQRSFEQYF. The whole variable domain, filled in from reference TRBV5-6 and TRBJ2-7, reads DAGVTQSPTHLIKTRGQQVTLRCSPKSGHDTVSWYQQALGQGPQFIFQYYEEEERQRGNFPDRFSGHQFPNYSSELNVNALLLGDSALYLCASSLGQRSFEQYFGPGTRLTVT.

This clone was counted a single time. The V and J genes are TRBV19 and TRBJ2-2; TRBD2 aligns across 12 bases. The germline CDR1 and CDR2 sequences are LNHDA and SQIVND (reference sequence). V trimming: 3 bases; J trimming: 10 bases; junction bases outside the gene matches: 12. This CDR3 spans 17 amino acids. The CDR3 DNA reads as TGTGCCAGTAGTATCCCCTCCCTAGCGGGAGGGCCGGAGGAGCTGTTTTTT. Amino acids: CASSIPSLAGGPEELFF.

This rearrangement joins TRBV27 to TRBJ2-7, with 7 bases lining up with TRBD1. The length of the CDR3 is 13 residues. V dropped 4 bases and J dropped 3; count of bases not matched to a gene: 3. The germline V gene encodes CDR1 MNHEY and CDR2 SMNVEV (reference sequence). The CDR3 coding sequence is TGTGCCAGCAGTTCGGGACAGAACTACGAGCAGTACTTC. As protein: CASSSGQNYEQYF.

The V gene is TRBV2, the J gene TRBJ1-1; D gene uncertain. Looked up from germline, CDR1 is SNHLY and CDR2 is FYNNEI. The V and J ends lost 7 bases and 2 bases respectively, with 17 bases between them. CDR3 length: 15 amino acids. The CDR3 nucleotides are TGTGCCAGCACACGCTTCGGAGGCGGAAACACTGAAGCTTTCTTT. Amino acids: CASTRFGGGNTEAFF.

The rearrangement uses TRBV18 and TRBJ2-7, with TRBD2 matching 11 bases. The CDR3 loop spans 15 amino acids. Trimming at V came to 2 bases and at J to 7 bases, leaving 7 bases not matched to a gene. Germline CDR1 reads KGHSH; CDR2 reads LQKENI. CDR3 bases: TGTGCCAGCTCACCAGATAGCGGGAGGGCCAGGGAGCAGTACTTC. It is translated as CASSPDSGRAREQYF.

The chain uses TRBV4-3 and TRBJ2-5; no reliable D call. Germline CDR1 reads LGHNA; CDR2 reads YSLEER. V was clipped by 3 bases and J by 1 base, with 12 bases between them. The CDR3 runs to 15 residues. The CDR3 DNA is TGCGCCAGCAGCCACGGTCCCTCTGCCCAAGAGACCCAGTACTTC. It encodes CASSHGPSAQETQYF.

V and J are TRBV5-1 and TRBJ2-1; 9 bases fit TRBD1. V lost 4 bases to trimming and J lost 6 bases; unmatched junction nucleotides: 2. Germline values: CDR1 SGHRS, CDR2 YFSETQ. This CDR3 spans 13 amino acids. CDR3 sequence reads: CASSRDRANEQFF. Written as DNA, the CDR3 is TGCGCCAGCAGCCGGGACAGGGCCAATGAGCAGTTCTTC. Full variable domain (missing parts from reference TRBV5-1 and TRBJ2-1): KAGVTQTPRYLIKTRGQQVTLSCSPISGHRSVSWYQQTPGQGLQFLFEYFSETQRNKGNFPGRFSGRQFSNSRSEMNVSTLELGDSALYLCASSRDRANEQFFGPGTRLTVL.

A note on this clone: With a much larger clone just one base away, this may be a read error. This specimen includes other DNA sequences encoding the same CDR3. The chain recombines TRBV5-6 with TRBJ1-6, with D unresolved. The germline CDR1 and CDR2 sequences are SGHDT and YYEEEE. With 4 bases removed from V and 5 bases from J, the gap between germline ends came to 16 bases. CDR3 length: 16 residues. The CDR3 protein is CASSRNSRFHNSPLHF. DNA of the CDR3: TGTGCCAGCAGCCGTAACAGTAGGTTCCATAATTCACCCCTCCACTTT.

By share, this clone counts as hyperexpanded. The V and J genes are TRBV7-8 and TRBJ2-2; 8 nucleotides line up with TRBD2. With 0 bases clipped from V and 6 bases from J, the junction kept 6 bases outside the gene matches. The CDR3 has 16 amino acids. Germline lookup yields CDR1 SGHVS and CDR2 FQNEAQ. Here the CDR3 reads CASSLASGMGAGELFF. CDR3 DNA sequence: TGTGCCAGCAGCTTAGCTAGCGGGATGGGGGCCGGGGAGCTGTTTTTT.